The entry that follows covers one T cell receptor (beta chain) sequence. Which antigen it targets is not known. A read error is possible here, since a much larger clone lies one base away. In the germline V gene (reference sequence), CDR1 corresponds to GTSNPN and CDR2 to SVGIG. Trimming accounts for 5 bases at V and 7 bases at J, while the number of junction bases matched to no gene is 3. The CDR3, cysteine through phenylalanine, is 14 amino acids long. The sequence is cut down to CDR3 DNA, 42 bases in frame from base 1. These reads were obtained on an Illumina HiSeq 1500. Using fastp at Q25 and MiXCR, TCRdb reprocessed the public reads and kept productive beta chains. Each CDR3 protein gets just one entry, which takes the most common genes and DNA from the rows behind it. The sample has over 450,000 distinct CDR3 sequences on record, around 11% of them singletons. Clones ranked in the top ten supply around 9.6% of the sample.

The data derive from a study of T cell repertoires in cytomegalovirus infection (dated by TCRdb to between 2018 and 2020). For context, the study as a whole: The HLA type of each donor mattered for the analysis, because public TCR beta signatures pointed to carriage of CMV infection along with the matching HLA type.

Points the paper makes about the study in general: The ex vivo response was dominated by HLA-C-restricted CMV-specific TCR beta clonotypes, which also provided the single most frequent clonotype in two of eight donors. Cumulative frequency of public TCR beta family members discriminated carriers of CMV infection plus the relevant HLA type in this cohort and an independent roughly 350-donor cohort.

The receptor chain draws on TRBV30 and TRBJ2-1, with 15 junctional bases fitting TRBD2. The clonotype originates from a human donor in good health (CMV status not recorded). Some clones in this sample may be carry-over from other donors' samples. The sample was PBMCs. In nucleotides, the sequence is TGTGCCTGGGTCGGGACTAGCGGGAGGAATGAGCAGTTCTTC. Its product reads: CAWVGTSGRNEQFF.